This T cell receptor beta chain was sequenced during a study of PD-L1 blockade in urothelial cancer. Study outcomes and limitations: Durable-benefit patients expanded tumor-associated blood clones more at 3 weeks.

Clones were sequenced by immunoSEQ multiplex PCR, and TCRdb holds only the in-frame ones, with some missing. The sample carries around 30,000 clones, 80% to 90% recorded once. V was trimmed by 5 bases and J by 10 bases, leaving 16 bases between them. This CDR3 comprises 13 residues. CDR1 is SGDLS and CDR2 is YYNGEE in the germline V gene. Note on this clone: Its antigen is unidentified.

Noted time point: peripheral blood 6 weeks after treatment start. V is TRBV9 and J is TRBJ2-1; weak D call: TRBD2 (5 bases). This receptor was taken from a man between 65 and 85 years old with urothelial cancer. Specimen: PBMCs, collected around atezolizumab (anti-PD-L1) treatment. The CDR3, as DNA: TGTGCCAGCAGTCGACCGGGCCCTAGCGAGCAGTTCTTC. Amino acids: CASSRPGPSEQFF.